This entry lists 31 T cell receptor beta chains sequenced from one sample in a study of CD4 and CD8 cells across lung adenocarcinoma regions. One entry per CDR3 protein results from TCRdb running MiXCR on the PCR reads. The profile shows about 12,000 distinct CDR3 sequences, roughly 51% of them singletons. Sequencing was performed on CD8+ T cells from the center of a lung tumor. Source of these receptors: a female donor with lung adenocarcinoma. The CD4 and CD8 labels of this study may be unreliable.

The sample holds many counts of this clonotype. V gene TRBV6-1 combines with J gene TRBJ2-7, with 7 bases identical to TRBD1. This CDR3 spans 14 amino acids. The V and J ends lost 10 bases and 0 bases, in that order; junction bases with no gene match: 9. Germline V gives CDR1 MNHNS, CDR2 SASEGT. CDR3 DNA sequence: TGTGCCACCCAATCGGGACAGAACTCCTACGAGCAGTACTTC. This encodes CATQSGQNSYEQYF.

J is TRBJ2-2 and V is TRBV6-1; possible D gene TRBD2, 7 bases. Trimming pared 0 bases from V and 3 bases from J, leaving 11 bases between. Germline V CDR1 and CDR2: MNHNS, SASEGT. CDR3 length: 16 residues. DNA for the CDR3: TGTGCCAGCAGTGAAGCTGGGGGGGCGCACACCGGGGAGCTGTTTTTT. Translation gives CASSEAGGAHTGELFF.

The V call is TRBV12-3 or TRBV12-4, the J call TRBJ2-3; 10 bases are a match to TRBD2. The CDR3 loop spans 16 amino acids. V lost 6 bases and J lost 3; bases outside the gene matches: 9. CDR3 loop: CASSLKAGGGTDTQYF. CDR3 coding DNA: TGTGCCAGCAGCCTTAAAGCGGGAGGGGGAACAGATACGCAGTATTTT.

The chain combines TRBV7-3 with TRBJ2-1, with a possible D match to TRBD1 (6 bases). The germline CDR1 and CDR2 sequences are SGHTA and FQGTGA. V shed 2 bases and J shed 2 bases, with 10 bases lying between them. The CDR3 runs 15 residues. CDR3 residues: CASSLEAGAYNEQFF. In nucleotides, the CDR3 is TGTGCCAGCAGCTTAGAAGCAGGGGCCTACAATGAGCAGTTCTTC.

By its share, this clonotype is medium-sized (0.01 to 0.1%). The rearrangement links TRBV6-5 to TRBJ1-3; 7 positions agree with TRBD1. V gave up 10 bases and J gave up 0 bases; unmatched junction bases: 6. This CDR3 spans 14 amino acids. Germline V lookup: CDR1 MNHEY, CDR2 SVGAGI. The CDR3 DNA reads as TGTGCCATTTCCAGGGGGAGCTCTGGAAACACCATATATTTT. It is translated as CAISRGSSGNTIYF.

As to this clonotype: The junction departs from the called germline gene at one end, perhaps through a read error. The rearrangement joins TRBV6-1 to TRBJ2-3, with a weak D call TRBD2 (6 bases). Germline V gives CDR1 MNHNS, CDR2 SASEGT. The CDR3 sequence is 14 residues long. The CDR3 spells CASRGRWAKDTQYF. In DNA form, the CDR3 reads TGTGCCAGCCGGGGGAGATGGGCCAAAGACACGCAGTATTTC.

The CDR3 sequence is CASSDLSGRDAAYNEQFF. CDR3 DNA sequence: TGTGCCAGCAGCGATCTCTCAGGGAGAGACGCCGCCTACAATGAGCAGTTCTTC. This chain uses TRBV27 with TRBJ2-1; either TRBD1 or TRBD2 may fit D (5 bases each). The CDR3 totals 18 residues. The V gene lost 6 bases and the J gene lost 2 bases, with 23 bases spanning the gap. Germline CDR1 and CDR2: MNHEY and SMNVEV (reference sequence).

CDR3 nucleotide sequence: TGTGCCAGCCGAGGAGACCTAGACCAAAACACCCAGTACTTC. It encodes CASRGDLDQNTQYF. The gene calls are TRBV6-1 and TRBJ2-5, with D unclear. There are 14 residues in the CDR3. V was cut by 8 bases and J by 8 bases, with 21 bases left in between. Germline CDR1 reads MNHNS; CDR2 reads SASEGT.

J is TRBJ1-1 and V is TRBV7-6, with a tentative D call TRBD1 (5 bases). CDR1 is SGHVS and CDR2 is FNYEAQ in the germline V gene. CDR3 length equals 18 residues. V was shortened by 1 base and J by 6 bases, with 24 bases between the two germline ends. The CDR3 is CASSLGVAGEGIVSEAFF. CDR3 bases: TGTGCCAGCAGCTTAGGGGTTGCCGGGGAGGGGATTGTATCTGAAGCTTTCTTT.

The CDR3 bases are TGTGCCGGGGGGTACGGGGGCCGTGACCAAGAGACCCAGTACTTC. Translating gives CAGGYGGRDQETQYF. The V call is TRBV10-3, the J call TRBJ2-5; the D call may be TRBD1 or TRBD2 (6 bases each). This CDR3 region has 15 residues. The germline CDR1 and CDR2 sequences are ENHRY and SYGVKD. V lost 11 bases, J lost 0 bases, and 19 bases lay in between.

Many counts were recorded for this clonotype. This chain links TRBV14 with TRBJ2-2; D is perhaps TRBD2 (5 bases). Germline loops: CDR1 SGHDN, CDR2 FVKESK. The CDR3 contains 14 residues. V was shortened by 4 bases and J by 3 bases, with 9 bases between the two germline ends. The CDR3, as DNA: TGTGCCAGCAGCCCGAGGGAATACACCGGGGAGCTGTTTTTT. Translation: CASSPREYTGELFF.

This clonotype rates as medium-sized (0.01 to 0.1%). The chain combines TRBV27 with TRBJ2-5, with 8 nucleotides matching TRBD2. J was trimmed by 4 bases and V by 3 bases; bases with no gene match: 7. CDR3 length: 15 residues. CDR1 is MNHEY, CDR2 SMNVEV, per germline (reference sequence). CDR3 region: CASSFGRVWAETQYF. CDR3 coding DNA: TGTGCCAGCAGTTTCGGGAGGGTTTGGGCAGAGACCCAGTACTTC.

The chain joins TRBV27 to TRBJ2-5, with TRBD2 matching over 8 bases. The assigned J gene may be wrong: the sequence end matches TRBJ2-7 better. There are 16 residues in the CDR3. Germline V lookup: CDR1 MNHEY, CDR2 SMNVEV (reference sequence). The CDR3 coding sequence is TGTGCCAGCAGCCTGTCCCTTCGGGGGGGGAGCTACGAGCAGTACTTC. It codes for CASSLSLRGGSYEQYF.

CDR3 region: CASSLGGTGIYNEQFF. For the CDR3, the DNA is TGTGCCAGCAGTTTAGGAGGGACAGGGATCTACAATGAGCAGTTCTTC. The chain combines TRBV12-3 or TRBV12-4 with TRBJ2-1, with TRBD1 identical over 9 bases. V trimming: 1 base; J trimming: 3 bases; junction bases outside the gene matches: 4. CDR3 size: 16 residues.

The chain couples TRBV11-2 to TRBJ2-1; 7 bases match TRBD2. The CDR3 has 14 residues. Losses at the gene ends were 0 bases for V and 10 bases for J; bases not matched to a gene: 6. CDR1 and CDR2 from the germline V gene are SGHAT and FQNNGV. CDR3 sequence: CASSLEAGVKEQFF. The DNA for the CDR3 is TGTGCCAGCAGCTTAGAGGCGGGAGTAAAAGAGCAGTTCTTC.

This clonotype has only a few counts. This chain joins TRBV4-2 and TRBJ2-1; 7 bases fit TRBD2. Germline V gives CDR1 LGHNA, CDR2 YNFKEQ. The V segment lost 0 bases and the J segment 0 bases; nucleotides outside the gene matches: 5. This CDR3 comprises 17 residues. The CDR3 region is CASSQDTGEGSYNEQFF. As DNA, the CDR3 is TGTGCCAGCAGCCAAGATACGGGGGAGGGCTCCTACAATGAGCAGTTCTTC.

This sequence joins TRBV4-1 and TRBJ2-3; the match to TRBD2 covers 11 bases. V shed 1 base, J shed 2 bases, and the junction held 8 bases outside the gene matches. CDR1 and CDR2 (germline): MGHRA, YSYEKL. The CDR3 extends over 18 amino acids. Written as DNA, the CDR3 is TGCGCCAGCAGCCAAGCTCACCTAGCGGGGGGCTCCACAGATACGCAGTATTTT. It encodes CASSQAHLAGGSTDTQYF.

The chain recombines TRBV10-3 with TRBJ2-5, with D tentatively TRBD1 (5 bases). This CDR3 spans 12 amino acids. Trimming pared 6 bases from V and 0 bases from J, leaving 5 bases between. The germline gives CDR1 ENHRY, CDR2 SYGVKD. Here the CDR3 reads CAISRDQETQYF. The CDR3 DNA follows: TGTGCCATCAGCAGGGACCAAGAGACCCAGTACTTC.

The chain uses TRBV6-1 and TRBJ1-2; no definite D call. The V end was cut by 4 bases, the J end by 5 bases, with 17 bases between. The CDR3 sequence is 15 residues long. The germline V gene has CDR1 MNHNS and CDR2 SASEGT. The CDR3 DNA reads TGTGCCAGCAGTGTTTTGAGACACCTCGTTTATGGCTACACCTTC. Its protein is CASSVLRHLVYGYTF.

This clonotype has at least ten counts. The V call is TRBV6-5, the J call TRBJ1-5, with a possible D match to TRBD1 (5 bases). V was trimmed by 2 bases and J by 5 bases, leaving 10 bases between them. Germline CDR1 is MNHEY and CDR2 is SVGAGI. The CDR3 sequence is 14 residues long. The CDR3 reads CASSYTSGDQPQHF. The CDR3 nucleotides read TGTGCCAGCAGTTACACTTCGGGGGATCAGCCCCAGCATTTT.

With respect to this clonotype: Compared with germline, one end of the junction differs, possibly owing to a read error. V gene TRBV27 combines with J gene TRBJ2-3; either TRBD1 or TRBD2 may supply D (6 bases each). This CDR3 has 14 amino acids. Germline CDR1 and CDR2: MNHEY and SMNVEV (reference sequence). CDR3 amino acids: CASIGGGDTETQYF. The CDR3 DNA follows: TGTGCGAGCATCGGGGGCGGGGACACAGAGACGCAGTACTTT.

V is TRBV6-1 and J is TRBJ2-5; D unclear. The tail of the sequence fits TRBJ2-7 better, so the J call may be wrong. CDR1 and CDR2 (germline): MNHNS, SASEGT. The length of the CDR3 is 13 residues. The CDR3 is CASSEDHAYEQYF. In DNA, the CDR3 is TGTGCCAGCAGTGAAGACCACGCCTACGAGCAGTACTTC.

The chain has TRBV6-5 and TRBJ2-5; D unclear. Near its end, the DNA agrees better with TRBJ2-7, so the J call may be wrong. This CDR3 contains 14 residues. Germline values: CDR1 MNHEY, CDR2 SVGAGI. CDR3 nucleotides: TGTGCCAGCAGTTACGGTTTATTAGCCTACGAGCAGTACTTC. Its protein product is CASSYGLLAYEQYF.

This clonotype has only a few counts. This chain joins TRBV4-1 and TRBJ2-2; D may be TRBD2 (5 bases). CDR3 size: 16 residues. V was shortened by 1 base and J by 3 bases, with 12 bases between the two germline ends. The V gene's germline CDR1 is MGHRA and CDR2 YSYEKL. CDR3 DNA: TGCGCCAGCAGCCAAGGTCGCGTCGGGGACACCGGGGAGCTGTTTTTT. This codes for CASSQGRVGDTGELFF.

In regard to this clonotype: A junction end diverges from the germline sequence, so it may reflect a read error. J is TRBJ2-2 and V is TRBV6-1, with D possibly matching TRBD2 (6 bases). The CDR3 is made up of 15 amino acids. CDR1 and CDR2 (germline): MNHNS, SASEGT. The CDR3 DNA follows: TGTGCCAGCACCCAGGAGGGTGTAGGCACCGAGGAGCTGTTTTTT. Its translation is CASTQEGVGTEELFF.

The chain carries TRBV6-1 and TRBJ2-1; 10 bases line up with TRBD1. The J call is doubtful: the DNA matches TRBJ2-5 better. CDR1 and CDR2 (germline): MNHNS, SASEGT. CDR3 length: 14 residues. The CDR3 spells CASRRQGASGTQYF. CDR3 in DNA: TGTGCCAGCAGACGACAGGGGGCATCGGGGACCCAGTACTTC.

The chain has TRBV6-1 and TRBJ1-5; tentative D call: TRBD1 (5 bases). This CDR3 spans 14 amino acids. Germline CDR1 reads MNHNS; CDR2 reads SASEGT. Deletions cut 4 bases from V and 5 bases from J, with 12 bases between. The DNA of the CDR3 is TGTGCCAGCAGTGGAGGGGTTGCTGATCAGCCCCAGCATTTT. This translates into CASSGGVADQPQHF.

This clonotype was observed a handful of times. CDR3 nucleotides: TGTGCCAGCAGCCAGGGCGGAGGAAGGACGTTCTTC. Residues: CASSQGGGRTFF. V usage is TRBV3-1 and J usage is TRBJ2-1; D perhaps matches TRBD2 (5 bases). The V gene's germline CDR1 is LGHDT and CDR2 YNNKEL (reference sequence). This CDR3 region has 12 residues. Deletions cut 3 bases from V and 15 bases from J, with 15 bases between.

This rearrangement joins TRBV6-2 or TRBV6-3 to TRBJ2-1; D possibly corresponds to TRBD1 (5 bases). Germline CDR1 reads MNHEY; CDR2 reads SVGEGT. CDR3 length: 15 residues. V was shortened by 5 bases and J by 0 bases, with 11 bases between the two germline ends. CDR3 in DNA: TGTGCCAGCAGTATATACAGGAGCTCCTACAATGAGCAGTTCTTC. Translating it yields CASSIYRSSYNEQFF.

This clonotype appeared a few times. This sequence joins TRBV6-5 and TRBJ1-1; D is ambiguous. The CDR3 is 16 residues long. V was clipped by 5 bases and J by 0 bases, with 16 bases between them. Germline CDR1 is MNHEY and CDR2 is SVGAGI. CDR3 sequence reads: CASSSRPGALNTEAFF. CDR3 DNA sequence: TGTGCCAGCAGTAGTCGCCCGGGCGCGTTGAACACTGAAGCTTTCTTT.

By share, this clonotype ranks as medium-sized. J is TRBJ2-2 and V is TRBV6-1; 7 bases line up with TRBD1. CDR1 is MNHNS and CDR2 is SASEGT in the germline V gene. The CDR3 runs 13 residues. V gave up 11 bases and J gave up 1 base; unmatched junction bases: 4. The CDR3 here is CASRDRNTGELFF. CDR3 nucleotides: TGTGCCTCCAGGGACAGGAACACCGGGGAGCTGTTTTTT.